Below, 30 T cell receptor beta chains from the same sample are listed, as sequenced in a study of cytomegalovirus exposure and HLA in healthy donors. Data came from immunoSEQ multiplex PCR; TCRdb stores just in-frame clones and leaves some out. The sample lists fewer than 300,000 clones, more than 75% occurring once. What was sequenced was PBMCs. The receptors here all came from a woman aged 18-30 years in good health and CMV-seronegative.

V and J are TRBV6-1 and TRBJ1-5, with D possibly being TRBD1 (5 bases). CDR3 length: 14 residues. The V gene lost 6 bases and the J gene lost 0 bases, with 9 bases spanning the gap. The germline CDR1 and CDR2 sequences are MNHNS and SASEGT. CDR3 bases: TGTGCCAGCAGGGGGGGGGTTAGCAATCAGCCCCAGCATTTT. It yields the protein CASRGGVSNQPQHF.

This chain uses TRBV9 with TRBJ2-7, with D possibly matching TRBD2 (6 bases). The CDR3 runs to 14 residues. Trimming removed 2 bases at V and 5 bases at J, with 14 bases between. Germline V gene sequence: CDR1 SGDLS, CDR2 YYNGEE. CDR3 bases: TGTGCCAGCAGCGTCGGAGGGACGCCTAACGAGCAGTACTTC. This translates into CASSVGGTPNEQYF. Drawing the rest from reference TRBV9 and TRBJ2-7, the complete variable domain is DSGVTQTPKHLITATGQRVTLRCSPRSGDLSVYWYQQSLDQGLQFLIQYYNGEERAKGNILERFSAQQFPDLHSELNLSSLELGDSALYFCASSVGGTPNEQYFGPGTRLTVT.

The chain links TRBV5-1 to TRBJ2-6; 9 positions agree with TRBD1. This CDR3 has 18 amino acids. V was pared by 4 bases and J by 2 bases, with 10 bases of the junction left unmatched. Germline-derived CDR1 and CDR2 are SGHRS and YFSETQ. The DNA of the CDR3 is TGCGCCAGCAGCCCTAGTCCCGGGACAGGGACTGGGGCCAACGTCCTGACTTTC. As protein: CASSPSPGTGTGANVLTF.

The chain recombines TRBV5-1 with TRBJ2-3; 8 nucleotides match TRBD2. The J segment lost 1 base and the V segment lost 0 bases, leaving 4 bases of the junction unmatched. In germline, CDR1 is SGHRS, CDR2 YFSETQ. CDR3 length: 16 residues. This chain's CDR3 is CASSLDRGRRTDTQYF. CDR3 in DNA: TGCGCCAGCAGCTTGGACCGCGGGAGGCGCACAGATACGCAGTATTTT. Looking up the rest from reference TRBV5-1 and TRBJ2-3 gives the full variable domain: KAGVTQTPRYLIKTRGQQVTLSCSPISGHRSVSWYQQTPGQGLQFLFEYFSETQRNKGNFPGRFSGRQFSNSRSEMNVSTLELGDSALYLCASSLDRGRRTDTQYFGPGTRLTVL.

About this clone itself: Mismatch with germline at one junction end may stem from a read error. This chain connects TRBV28 to TRBJ2-7; TRBD2 is a possible D gene (6 bases). From germline, CDR1 is MDHEN and CDR2 SYDVKM. The CDR3 is 13 amino acids. In DNA, the CDR3 is TGTGCCAGCAGGGACGGGACTGGATCGGAATCTCACTTC. Amino acid sequence: CASRDGTGSESHF.

The rearrangement joins TRBV7-8 to TRBJ2-7, with TRBD1 identical over 7 bases. Germline CDR1 SGHVS, CDR2 FQNEAQ. This CDR3 contains 15 residues. V lost 4 bases and J lost 3; bases outside the gene matches: 9. CDR3 amino acids: CASSSGQAGGYEQYF. For the CDR3, the DNA is TGTGCCAGCAGCTCTGGGCAGGCAGGGGGCTACGAGCAGTACTTC.

The gene calls are TRBV28 and TRBJ1-5; TRBD1 is a possible D gene (6 bases). The CDR3 totals 15 residues. CDR1 MDHEN and CDR2 SYDVKM come from the germline V gene. The V end lost 5 bases, the J end lost 7 bases, and 18 bases lay between the germline ends. Here the CDR3 DNA reads TGTGCCAGCAGTCGCCCTCAGGGGTTTCTGCAGCCCCAGCATTTT. Protein product: CASSRPQGFLQPQHF.

The chain recombines TRBV11-2 with TRBJ2-3, with a possible D match to TRBD2 (6 bases). The CDR3 is made up of 13 amino acids. V dropped 0 bases and J dropped 6 bases, with 7 bases sitting between them. From germline, CDR1 is SGHAT and CDR2 FQNNGV. The DNA for the CDR3 is TGTGCCAGCAGCTTAGATCGGGGGGATACGCAGTATTTT. Protein sequence: CASSLDRGDTQYF.

There are many counts of this clone. This chain uses TRBV20-1 with TRBJ2-7; tentative D call: TRBD2 (5 bases). The germline V gene encodes CDR1 DFQATT and CDR2 SNEGSKA (reference sequence). The V end was cut by 6 bases, the J end by 5 bases, with 11 bases between. This CDR3 comprises 11 residues. The CDR3 sequence is CSAIRGDEQYF. For the CDR3, the DNA is TGCAGTGCCATACGGGGAGACGAGCAGTACTTC.

The rearrangement uses TRBV4-1 and TRBJ2-7; maybe TRBD1 (8 bases). The CDR3 is made up of 19 amino acids. The V gene's germline CDR1 is MGHRA and CDR2 YSYEKL. Trimming removed 2 bases at V and 4 bases at J, with 27 bases between. The CDR3 region is CASSQSTAFRGQGGYEQYF. The CDR3 DNA is TGCGCCAGCAGCCAAAGTACGGCCTTCCGTGGACAGGGAGGGTACGAGCAGTACTTC.

V and J are TRBV5-1 and TRBJ2-7; D possibly corresponds to TRBD1 (9 bases). Germline V gene data show CDR1 as SGHRS and CDR2 as YFSETQ. This CDR3 contains 15 residues. Trimming shortened V by 4 bases and J by 2 bases, and 16 bases separated the two germline ends. The CDR3 loop reads CASSPDRGLAYEQYF. The CDR3 DNA reads TGCGCCAGCAGCCCGGACAGGGGACTAGCCTACGAGCAGTACTTC.

V gene TRBV16 combines with J gene TRBJ1-2, with a tentative D call TRBD1 (5 bases). With 3 bases removed from V and 7 bases from J, the gap between germline ends came to 18 bases. The germline CDR1 and CDR2 sequences are KGHSY and FQNENV. The CDR3 has 15 amino acids. The CDR3 DNA reads TGTGCCAGCAGCCACTCAATGGGGGGTGCTCGTGGCTACACCTTC. Translating it yields CASSHSMGGARGYTF.

The rearrangement links TRBV7-9 to TRBJ2-7, with D maybe TRBD2 (6 bases). Trimming removed 5 bases from V and 1 base from J, with 15 bases in between. From germline, CDR1 is SEHNR and CDR2 FQNEAQ (reference sequence). The CDR3 is made up of 15 amino acids. The CDR3 DNA reads TGTGCCAGCAGCCCCCAGGCGGGGCCTTCCTACGAGCAGTACTTC. This sequence encodes CASSPQAGPSYEQYF.

The genes are TRBV7-3 and TRBJ2-7; unclear D gene. The CDR3 extends over 12 amino acids. CDR1 is SGHTA, CDR2 FQGTGA, per germline. V gave up 6 bases and J gave up 6 bases, with 12 bases separating them. The CDR3, as DNA: TGTGCCAGCAGTCGCCCCGGCGGCGAGCAGTACTTC. Translation: CASSRPGGEQYF.

This chain uses TRBV4-2 with TRBJ2-5; 9 nucleotides match TRBD1. The junction had 2 bases not matched to a gene; V was cut back by 4 bases and J by 2 bases. The V gene's germline CDR1 is LGHNA and CDR2 YNFKEQ. This CDR3 comprises 14 residues. The CDR3 protein is CASSRGTGQETQYF. For the CDR3, the DNA is TGTGCCAGCAGCCGCGGGACAGGGCAAGAGACCCAGTACTTC.

CDR3 in amino acids: CASKQGAGTDTQYF. In DNA, the CDR3 is TGTGCCAGCAAGCAGGGGGCTGGCACAGATACGCAGTATTTT. This chain connects TRBV27 to TRBJ2-3; 8 nucleotides align to TRBD1. CDR3 length equals 14 residues. Germline CDR1 and CDR2: MNHEY and SMNVEV (reference sequence). V lost 7 bases and J lost 1; bases outside the gene matches: 4.

The chain carries TRBV4-3 and TRBJ2-7; TRBD2 aligns across 9 bases. The ends lost 2 bases at V and 2 bases at J; junction bases unmatched: 10. The CDR3 consists of 17 residues. In germline, CDR1 is LGHNA, CDR2 YSLEER. CDR3 DNA: TGCGCCAGCAGCCAAAGTCTGCGCGGGAGGGCCCCCTACGAGCAGTACTTC. This sequence encodes CASSQSLRGRAPYEQYF.

V usage is TRBV4-3 and J usage is TRBJ2-7, with D maybe TRBD2 (7 bases). There are 15 residues in the CDR3. The V and J ends lost 6 bases and 3 bases respectively, with 18 bases between them. CDR1 is LGHNA and CDR2 is YSLEER in the germline V gene. For the CDR3, the DNA is TGCGCCAGCAGTCCCGGACGGGGGGCTAGCTACGAGCAGTACTTC. Translating it yields CASSPGRGASYEQYF.

The chain carries TRBV7-9 and TRBJ2-7, with TRBD1 as a possible D gene (5 bases). Germline V gene data show CDR1 as SEHNR and CDR2 as FQNEAQ (reference sequence). Trimming stripped 1 base from V and 0 bases from J, with 10 bases between. The CDR3 is made up of 15 amino acids. CDR3 sequence: CASSLVWGVSYEQYF. CDR3 nucleotides: TGTGCCAGCAGCTTAGTGTGGGGCGTCTCCTACGAGCAGTACTTC.

V usage is TRBV19 and J usage is TRBJ2-1; weak D call: TRBD1 (6 bases). The CDR3 contains 16 residues. CDR1 is LNHDA and CDR2 is SQIVND in the germline V gene (reference sequence). V dropped 0 bases and J dropped 6 bases, with 15 bases sitting between them. The chain's CDR3 is CASSIDLVVRGNEQFF. In DNA form, the CDR3 reads TGTGCCAGTAGTATAGATCTGGTCGTCAGGGGCAATGAGCAGTTCTTC. Complete variable domain (other parts from reference TRBV19 and TRBJ2-1): DGGITQSPKYLFRKEGQNVTLSCEQNLNHDAMYWYRQDPGQGLRLIYYSQIVNDFQKGDIAEGYSVSREKKESFPLTVTSAQKNPTAFYLCASSIDLVVRGNEQFFGPGTRLTVL.

This sequence joins TRBV5-1 and TRBJ2-1; TRBD1 is a possible D gene (6 bases). V lost 0 bases and J lost 6, with 7 bases in between. The V gene's germline CDR1 is SGHRS and CDR2 YFSETQ. The CDR3 is 13 residues long. The CDR3 is CASSLEGGNEQFF. DNA of the CDR3: TGCGCCAGCAGCTTGGAAGGGGGCAATGAGCAGTTCTTC.

About this clone: The sample holds other DNA sequences that translate to the same CDR3. The chain combines TRBV5-1 with TRBJ1-2, with D perhaps TRBD1 (5 bases). The V gene lost 0 bases and the J gene lost 1 base, with 7 bases spanning the gap. This CDR3 spans 14 amino acids. CDR1 and CDR2 from the germline V gene are SGHRS and YFSETQ. The CDR3 DNA follows: TGCGCCAGCAGCTTGGGGCAGGGTAACTATGGCTACACCTTC. Amino acids: CASSLGQGNYGYTF.

This clone was counted between two and nine times. This CDR3 reads CASSSGQGPNYGYTF. In DNA, the CDR3 is TGTGCCAGCAGCTCCGGACAGGGACCTAACTATGGCTACACCTTC. The gene calls are TRBV5-4 and TRBJ1-2, with TRBD1 matching over 8 bases. V dropped 3 bases and J dropped 0; count of bases not matched to a gene: 4. The CDR3 sequence is 15 residues long. CDR1 and CDR2 (germline): SGHNT, YYREEE (reference sequence).

V and J are TRBV2 and TRBJ1-1; TRBD1 matches at 9 bases. Germline loops: CDR1 SNHLY, CDR2 FYNNEI. The CDR3 loop spans 15 amino acids. V gave up 6 bases and J gave up 0 bases; unmatched junction bases: 5. The CDR3 protein is CASRAGTGLNTEAFF. CDR3 DNA: TGTGCCAGCAGAGCCGGGACAGGGTTGAACACTGAAGCTTTCTTT.

In its sample, this clone was seen many times. The rearrangement links TRBV30 to TRBJ1-6; TRBD1 agrees at 8 bases. Per germline, CDR1 GTSNPN and CDR2 SVGIG (reference sequence). The CDR3 covers 13 residues. Germline trimming cut 0 bases from V and 14 bases from J; bases unmatched to any gene: 6. The CDR3: CAWSVTGDRSLHF. As DNA, the CDR3 is TGTGCCTGGAGTGTGACAGGGGATAGGTCCCTCCACTTT.

The chain combines TRBV6-1 with TRBJ1-2; D unclear. The CDR3 spans 15 residues. The V and J ends lost 1 base and 5 bases respectively, with 14 bases between them. In germline, CDR1 is MNHNS, CDR2 SASEGT. CDR3 in amino acids: CASSEVPPGRYGYTF. DNA for the CDR3: TGTGCCAGCAGTGAAGTTCCCCCCGGGAGGTATGGCTACACCTTC.

This rearrangement joins TRBV5-1 to TRBJ2-1; TRBD2 is a possible D gene (5 bases). The CDR3 is 14 amino acids. Between the trimmed V and J ends, which lost 0 bases and 10 bases, there was a span of 14 bases. Germline loops: CDR1 SGHRS, CDR2 YFSETQ. CDR3 loop: CASSLEGGTPEQFF. The CDR3 DNA follows: TGCGCCAGCAGCTTGGAAGGAGGCACGCCGGAGCAGTTCTTC.

The J gene is TRBJ2-7, the V gene TRBV11-2; weak D call: TRBD2 (5 bases). V lost 7 bases and J 0 bases, leaving 16 bases between the germline ends. In germline, CDR1 is SGHAT, CDR2 FQNNGV. CDR3 size: 15 residues. This CDR3 is CASTDWTGSSYEQYF. The CDR3 DNA follows: TGTGCCAGCACCGACTGGACTGGGAGCTCCTACGAGCAGTACTTC. The variable domain in full, completed from reference TRBV11-2 and TRBJ2-7, reads EAGVAQSPRYKIIEKRQSVAFWCNPISGHATLYWYQQILGQGPKLLIQFQNNGVVDDSQLPKDRFSAERLKGVDSTLKIQPAKLEDSAVYLCASTDWTGSSYEQYFGPGTRLTVT.

The J gene is TRBJ2-6, the V gene TRBV19; D gene ambiguous. V dropped 1 base and J dropped 4 bases, with 5 bases sitting between them. Germline V lookup: CDR1 LNHDA, CDR2 SQIVND (reference sequence). CDR3 size: 14 residues. The CDR3 bases are TGTGCCAGTAGTATAGCATCCGGGGCCAACGTCCTGACTTTC. Translating it yields CASSIASGANVLTF. Based on the CDR3 plus reference TRBV19 and TRBJ2-6, the full variable domain is DGGITQSPKYLFRKEGQNVTLSCEQNLNHDAMYWYRQDPGQGLRLIYYSQIVNDFQKGDIAEGYSVSREKKESFPLTVTSAQKNPTAFYLCASSIASGANVLTFGAGSRLTVL.

The V call is TRBV5-4, the J call TRBJ2-1; 8 nucleotides align to TRBD1. CDR1 SGHNT and CDR2 YYREEE come from the germline V gene (reference sequence). The length of the CDR3 is 17 residues. Germline trimming cut 4 bases from V and 1 base from J; bases unmatched to any gene: 10. This CDR3 is CASSRLQGDGSYNEQFF. CDR3 nucleotide sequence: TGTGCCAGCAGCCGATTACAGGGGGATGGATCCTACAATGAGCAGTTCTTC.